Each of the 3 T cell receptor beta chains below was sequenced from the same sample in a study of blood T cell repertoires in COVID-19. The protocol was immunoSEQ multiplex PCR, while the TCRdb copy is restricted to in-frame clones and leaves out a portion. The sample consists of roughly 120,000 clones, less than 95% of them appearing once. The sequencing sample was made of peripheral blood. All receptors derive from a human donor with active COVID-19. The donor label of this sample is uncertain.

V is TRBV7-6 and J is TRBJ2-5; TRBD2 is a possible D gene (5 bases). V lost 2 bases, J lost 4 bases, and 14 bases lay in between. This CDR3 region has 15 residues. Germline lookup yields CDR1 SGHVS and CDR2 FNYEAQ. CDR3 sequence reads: CASSLTIGGGETQYF. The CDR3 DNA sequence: TGTGCCAGCAGCTTAACTATCGGTGGAGGAGAGACCCAGTACTTC.

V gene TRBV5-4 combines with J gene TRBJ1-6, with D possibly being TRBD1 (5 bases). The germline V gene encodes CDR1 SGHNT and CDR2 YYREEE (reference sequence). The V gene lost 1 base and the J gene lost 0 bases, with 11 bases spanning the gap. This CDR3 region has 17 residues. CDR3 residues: CASSLSPGGSYNSPLHF. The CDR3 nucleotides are TGTGCCAGCAGCTTGAGCCCGGGGGGCTCCTATAATTCACCCCTCCACTTT.

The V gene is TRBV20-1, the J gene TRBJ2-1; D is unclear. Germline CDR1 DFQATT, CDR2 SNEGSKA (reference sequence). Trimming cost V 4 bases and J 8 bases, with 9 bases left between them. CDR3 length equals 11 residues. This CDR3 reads CSAKRGYEQFF. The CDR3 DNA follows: TGCAGTGCTAAACGAGGATATGAGCAGTTCTTC.